This is a list of T cell receptor beta chains from one sample in a study of a mutant IDH1 vaccine in newly diagnosed glioma. Method: immunoSEQ multiplex PCR; TCRdb's copy keeps in-frame clones and lacks some. The table shows 85,000 to 100,000 clones, with around four fifths occurring only once. Here the sequenced sample was PBMCs, taken from a glioma patient treated with radiotherapy, temozolomide or both. The receptors originated from a man aged 35 to 55 with glioma. CDR3s include the opening cysteine and the closing phenylalanine or tryptophan. Each record gives: clone size, D gene, J gene, V gene, CDR3 DNA, CDR3 protein. A D gene is named only where the DNA matches it firmly. Only some rows state a clone size, as once, few, many or a class for expanded clones.

>few|TRBD1|TRBJ1-4|TRBV4-3
TGCGCCAGCAGCCACGGTACAGGGGCTAATGAAAAACTGTTTTTT
CASSHGTGANEKLFF
>-|TRBD2|TRBJ2-5|TRBV7-2
TGTGCCAGCAGCTTAGCGAGGGAACTAGCGGGCGCCGAGGAGACCCAGTACTTC
CASSLARELAGAEETQYF
>-|-|TRBJ2-5|TRBV28
TGTGCCAGTTCTCAAGAGACCCAGTACTTC
CASSQETQYF
>-|-|TRBJ1-5|TRBV4-3
TGCGCCAGCAGCCAAGCTTTCCAGGGTCGGCCCCAGCATTTT
CASSQAFQGRPQHF
>once|TRBD2|TRBJ2-1|TRBV28
TGTGCCAGCAGTCCCCGAAAAGCGGGGGTGGGAGGGGATGAGCAGTTCTTC
CASSPRKAGVGGDEQFF
>-|-|TRBJ1-6|TRBV5-4
TGTGCCAGCAGCTTGCGAGGTTCACCCCTCCACTTT
CASSLRGSPLHF
>-|-|TRBJ2-1|TRBV11-2
TGTGCCAGCTCTGGAGGGGGAGATGAGCAGTTCTTC
CASSGGGDEQFF
>once|-|TRBJ2-7|TRBV18
TGTGCCAGCTCACCACCGGAGCGGGTCTACTCCTACGAGCAGTACTTC
CASSPPERVYSYEQYF
>-|TRBD2|TRBJ2-5|TRBV4-3
TGCGCCAGCAGCCAAGATGCCCGACTAGCGGGGGCGAAAGAGACCCAGTACTTC
CASSQDARLAGAKETQYF
>once|-|TRBJ2-5|TRBV5-6
TGTGCCAGCAGCTTGGCGGGGCCCCTGGAGCAGTACTTC
CASSLAGPLEQYF
>-|-|TRBJ2-5|TRBV5-4
TGTGCCAGCAGCTCGGGACTGCCGAGCACCCAGTACTTC
CASSSGLPSTQYF
>-|TRBD1|TRBJ2-7|TRBV14
TGTGCCAGCAGCCCCTACAGGGGTGGGTACGAGCAGTACTTC
CASSPYRGGYEQYF
>once|TRBD1|TRBJ2-7|TRBV5-8
TGTGCCAGCAACGAACAGGGGCCCTCCTACGAGCAGTACTTC
CASNEQGPSYEQYF
>-|TRBD1|TRBJ1-1|TRBV7-6
TGTGCCAGCAGCTTGGGCCCCGGACAGGGGGTTTCGCGGAACACTGAAGCTTTCTTT
CASSLGPGQGVSRNTEAFF
>-|TRBD1|TRBJ2-5|TRBV27
TGTGCCAGCACCGGGACAGGCGCGGAGACCCAGTACTTC
CASTGTGAETQYF
>few|TRBD1|TRBJ2-7|TRBV2
TGTGCCAGCAGTGAAGGCGGACAGGGTCGTTTCTACGAGCAGTACTTC
CASSEGGQGRFYEQYF
>-|-|TRBJ1-6|TRBV6-6
TGTGCCAGCACCGAAGGCAATTCACCCCTCCACTTT
CASTEGNSPLHF
>once|-|TRBJ2-5|TRBV5-1
TGCGCCAGCAGCTTGGACAGGGACCGGGGGGAGACCCAGTACTTC
CASSLDRDRGETQYF
>-|-|TRBJ1-1|TRBV4-2
TGTGCCAGCAGCCAAGAGCAGGTTTCGGCTGAAGCTTTCTTT
CASSQEQVSAEAFF
>few|-|TRBJ2-7|TRBV27
TGTGCCAGCAGTTCGATAGGGACCCGCGGTGGCTACGAGCAGTACTTC
CASSSIGTRGGYEQYF
>few|TRBD2|TRBJ2-7|TRBV4-1
TGCGCCAGCAGCCAAGGACACCGACTAGCAACCGACGAGCAGTACTTC
CASSQGHRLATDEQYF
>-|TRBD1|TRBJ2-6|TRBV7-2
TGCGCCAGCAGCCAAGCAGGGGGCTCTGGGGCCAACGTCCTGACTTTC
CASSQAGGSGANVLTF
>once|-|TRBJ2-7|TRBV10-3
TGTGCCATCAGTGAGGGACAGAGCTACTACGAGCAGTACTTC
CAISEGQSYYEQYF
>-|TRBD2|TRBJ2-3|TRBV5-6
TGTGCCAGCGCTAGCGGGGGGGCCCCAGATACGCAGTATTTT
CASASGGAPDTQYF
>-|-|TRBJ1-5|TRBV7-6
TGTGCCAGCAGCTTGGGGGGATATAGCAATCAGCCCCAGCATTTT
CASSLGGYSNQPQHF
>-|-|TRBJ2-7|TRBV30
TGTGCCTGGAGTGTTGGGGGCGCTGGCTACGAGCAGTACTTC
CAWSVGGAGYEQYF
>-|TRBD1|TRBJ2-7|TRBV6-5
TGTGCCAGCAGTTCCTCCGACAGGGGCCTCCACGAGCAGTACTTC
CASSSSDRGLHEQYF
>-|TRBD1|TRBJ2-7|TRBV6-5
TGTGCCAGCAGCTTATCCCCGGACAGGGGTAGCGAGCAGTACTTC
CASSLSPDRGSEQYF
>-|TRBD2|TRBJ2-1|TRBV5-4
TGTGCCAGCAGCTTGGGCGGGGGTAGAGGCGGCAATGAGCAGTTCTTC
CASSLGGGRGGNEQFF
>-|TRBD1|TRBJ1-4|TRBV5-4
TGTGCCAGCAGCCGGGGACAGGGAAGGGCGACTAATGAAAAACTGTTTTTT
CASSRGQGRATNEKLFF
>once|TRBD1|TRBJ2-1|TRBV4-1
TGCGCCAGCAGCCAAGGCGGGACAGGCTACAATGAGCAGTTCTTC
CASSQGGTGYNEQFF
>-|-|TRBJ1-1|TRBV19
TGTGCCAGTAGTATAAGGGGCACTGAAGCTTTCTTT
CASSIRGTEAFF
>-|-|TRBJ1-1|TRBV6-4
TGTGCCAGCAGTGACTCTGGGAGCAGGGCCCCCGCTGAAGCTTTCTTT
CASSDSGSRAPAEAFF
>once|-|TRBJ1-3|TRBV29-1
TGCAGCGTTGAAGATCCTGCCAGGGAGAACACCATATATTTT
CSVEDPARENTIYF
>-|-|TRBJ1-3|TRBV7-2
TGTGCCAGCAGTCGGGAGGGGCAGTCTGGAAACACCATATATTTT
CASSREGQSGNTIYF
>-|TRBD1|TRBJ2-4|TRBV5-1
TGCGCCAGCAGCTTGGCTGACAGGGCGGTAAACATTCAGTACTTC
CASSLADRAVNIQYF
>-|TRBD2|TRBJ2-1|TRBV27
TGTGCCAGCAGTGGTTACCGGACTAGCGGGAATGAGCAGTTCTTC
CASSGYRTSGNEQFF
>-|-|TRBJ2-7|TRBV13
TGTGCCAGCAGCGCCGCGGAGGGCTACGAGCAGTACTTC
CASSAAEGYEQYF
>-|TRBD1|TRBJ2-3|TRBV6-5
TGTGCCAGCAGGGACAGGGGGGCCGGCACAGATACGCAGTATTTT
CASRDRGAGTDTQYF
>-|-|TRBJ1-4|TRBV7-8
TGTGCCAGCAGTCTGAGGGACTATAATGAAAAACTGTTTTTT
CASSLRDYNEKLFF
>-|-|TRBJ2-1|TRBV5-1
TGCGCCAGCAGCTTGGGAATGACTTTCAATGAGCAGTTCTTC
CASSLGMTFNEQFF
>-|-|TRBJ1-1|TRBV4-3
TGCGCCAGCAGCCAAGATCCCGGGCTGAACACTGAAGCTTTCTTT
CASSQDPGLNTEAFF
>-|-|TRBJ2-5|TRBV28
TGTGCCATTGGGGAGGCGGGGTACCAAGAGACCCAGTACTTC
CAIGEAGYQETQYF
>-|-|TRBJ2-1|TRBV4-3
TGCGCCAGCAGCCAAGATTTCGCGGCGGGGGCCTCCTACAATGAGCAGTTCTTC
CASSQDFAAGASYNEQFF
>-|TRBD2|TRBJ2-7|TRBV7-8
TGTGCCAGCAGCTTAGCGGCTAGCGGCTCCTACGAGCAGTACTTC
CASSLAASGSYEQYF
>-|TRBD1|TRBJ2-5|TRBV30
TGTGCCTGGGGCACAGGGGGCGGACAAGAGACCCAGTACTTC
CAWGTGGGQETQYF
>-|TRBD2|TRBJ2-3|TRBV5-1
TGCGCCAGCGCCCCCGGGATCCTAGCGGCCAGCACAGATACGCAGTATTTT
CASAPGILAASTDTQYF
>few|-|TRBJ1-2|TRBV25-1
TGTGCCAGCAGTGATGGGGGCAGGGCCTATGGCTACACCTTC
CASSDGGRAYGYTF
>-|TRBD1|TRBJ1-1|TRBV14
TGTGCCAGCAGCCAAAGGACAGGCTTAAACACTGAAGCTTTCTTT
CASSQRTGLNTEAFF
>-|-|TRBJ2-5|TRBV6-6
TGTGCCAGCACCCCTCCGGGATACCAAGAGACCCAGTACTTC
CASTPPGYQETQYF
>-|-|TRBJ2-5|TRBV4-1
TGCGCCAGCAGCCAAGTTCCAGGGTCAGAGACCCAGTACTTC
CASSQVPGSETQYF
>-|TRBD1|TRBJ2-7|TRBV7-8
TGTGCCAGCAGCCCCGGACAGGGCTACGAGCAGTACTTC
CASSPGQGYEQYF
>once|TRBD2|TRBJ2-1|TRBV4-3
TGCGCCAGCAGCAGGGACAGCGGGGGGGGCGATGAGCAGTTCTTC
CASSRDSGGGDEQFF
>-|TRBD1|TRBJ2-7|TRBV6-6
TGTGCCAGCAGTTACGCAGGGGGCAACGAGCAGTACTTC
CASSYAGGNEQYF